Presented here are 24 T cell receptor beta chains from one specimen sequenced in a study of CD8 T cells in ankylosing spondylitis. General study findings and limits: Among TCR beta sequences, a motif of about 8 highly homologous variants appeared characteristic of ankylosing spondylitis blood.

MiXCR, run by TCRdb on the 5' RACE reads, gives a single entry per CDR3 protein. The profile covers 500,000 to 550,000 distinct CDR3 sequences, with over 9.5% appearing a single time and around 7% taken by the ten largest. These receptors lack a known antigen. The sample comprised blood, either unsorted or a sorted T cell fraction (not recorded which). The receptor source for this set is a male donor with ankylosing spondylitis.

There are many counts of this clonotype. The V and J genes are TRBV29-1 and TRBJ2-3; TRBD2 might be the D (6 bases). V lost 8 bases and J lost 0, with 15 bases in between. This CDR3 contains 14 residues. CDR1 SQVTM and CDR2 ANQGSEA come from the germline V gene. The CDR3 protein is CSYISGTSTDTQYF. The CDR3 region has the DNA TGCAGCTACATTAGCGGAACTAGCACAGATACGCAGTATTTT.

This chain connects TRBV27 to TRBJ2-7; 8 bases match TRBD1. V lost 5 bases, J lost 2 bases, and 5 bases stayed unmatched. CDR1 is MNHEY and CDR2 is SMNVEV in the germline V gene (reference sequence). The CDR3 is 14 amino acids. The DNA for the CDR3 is TGTGCCAGCAGTAGAACAGGGGGGCCCTACGAGCAGTACGTC. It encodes CASSRTGGPYEQYV.

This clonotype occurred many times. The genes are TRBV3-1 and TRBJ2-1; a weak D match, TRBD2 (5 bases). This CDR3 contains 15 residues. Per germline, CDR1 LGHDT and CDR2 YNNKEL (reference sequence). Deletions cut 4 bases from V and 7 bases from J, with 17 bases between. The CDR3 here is CASSRELTPGNEQFF. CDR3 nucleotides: TGTGCCAGCAGCCGCGAGCTCACCCCGGGGAATGAGCAGTTCTTC.

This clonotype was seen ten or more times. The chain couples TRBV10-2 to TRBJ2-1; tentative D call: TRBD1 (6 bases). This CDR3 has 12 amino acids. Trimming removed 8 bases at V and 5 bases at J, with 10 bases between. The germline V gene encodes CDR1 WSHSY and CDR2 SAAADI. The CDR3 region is CASEDSDNEQFF. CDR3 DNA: TGCGCCAGCGAGGACAGTGACAATGAGCAGTTCTTC.

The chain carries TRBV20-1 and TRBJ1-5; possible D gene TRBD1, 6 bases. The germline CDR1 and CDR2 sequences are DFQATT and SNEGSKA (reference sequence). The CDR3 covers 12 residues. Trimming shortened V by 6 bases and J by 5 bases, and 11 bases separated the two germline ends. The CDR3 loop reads CSAQQGYQPQHF. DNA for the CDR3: TGCAGTGCCCAACAGGGTTATCAGCCCCAGCATTTT.

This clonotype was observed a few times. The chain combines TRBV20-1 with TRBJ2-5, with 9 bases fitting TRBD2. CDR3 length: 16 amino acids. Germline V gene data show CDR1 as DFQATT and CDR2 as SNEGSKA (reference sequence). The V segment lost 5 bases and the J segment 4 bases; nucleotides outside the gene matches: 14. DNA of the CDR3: TGCAGTGCTCATGGATGGGGGCGGGAGGGCCGAGAGACCCAGTACTTC. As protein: CSAHGWGREGRETQYF.

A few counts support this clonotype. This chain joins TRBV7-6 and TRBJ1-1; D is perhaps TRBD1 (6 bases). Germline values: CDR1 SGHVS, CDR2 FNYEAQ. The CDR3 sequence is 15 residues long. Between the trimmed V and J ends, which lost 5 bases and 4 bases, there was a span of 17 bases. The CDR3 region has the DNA TGTGCCAGCAGCCCCGTAATTTCCAGGGGCACTGAAGCTTTCTTT. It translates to CASSPVISRGTEAFF.

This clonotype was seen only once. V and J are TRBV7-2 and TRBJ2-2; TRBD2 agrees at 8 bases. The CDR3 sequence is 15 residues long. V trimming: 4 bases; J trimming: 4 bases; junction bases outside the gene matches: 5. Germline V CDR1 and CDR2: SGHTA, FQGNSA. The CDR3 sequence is CASSSGGAGTGELFF. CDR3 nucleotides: TGTGCCAGCAGCTCCGGGGGGGCGGGCACCGGGGAGCTGTTTTTT.

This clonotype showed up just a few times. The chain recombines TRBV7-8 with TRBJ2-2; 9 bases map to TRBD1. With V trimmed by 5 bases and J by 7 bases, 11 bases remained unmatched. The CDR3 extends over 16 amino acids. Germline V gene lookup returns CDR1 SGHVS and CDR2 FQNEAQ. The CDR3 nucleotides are TGTGCCAGCAGCGCCCGGGACAGGGAGTTGATCGGGGAGCTGTTTTTT. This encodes CASSARDRELIGELFF.

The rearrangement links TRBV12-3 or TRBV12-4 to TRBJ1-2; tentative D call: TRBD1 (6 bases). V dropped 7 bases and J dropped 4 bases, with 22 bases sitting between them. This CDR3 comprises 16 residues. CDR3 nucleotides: TGTGCCAGCACCTTCACAGGGCCGGGCGTTCTCTATGGCTACACCTTC. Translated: CASTFTGPGVLYGYTF.

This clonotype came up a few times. The CDR3 DNA sequence: TGTGCCAGCAGCTTAAGGGGCGCTTCAGTGGGCACCGGGGAGCTGTTTTTT. Protein sequence: CASSLRGASVGTGELFF. This sequence joins TRBV11-2 and TRBJ2-2; possible D gene TRBD1, 5 bases. The length of the CDR3 is 17 residues. Trimming took 2 bases from V and 4 from J, leaving 17 bases between them. CDR1 and CDR2 from the germline V gene are SGHAT and FQNNGV.

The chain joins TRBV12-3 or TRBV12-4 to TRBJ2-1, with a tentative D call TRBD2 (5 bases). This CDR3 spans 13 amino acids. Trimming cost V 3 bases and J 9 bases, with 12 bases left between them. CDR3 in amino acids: CASSFESRGEQFF. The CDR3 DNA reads TGTGCCAGCAGTTTTGAATCCCGGGGTGAGCAGTTCTTC.

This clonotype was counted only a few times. The CDR3 loop reads CASSRQGENTIYF. CDR3 bases: TGTGCCAGCAGCCGACAGGGGGAAAACACCATATATTTT. The rearrangement uses TRBV3-1 and TRBJ1-3, with TRBD1 identical over 9 bases. The CDR3 length is 13 residues. Germline V lookup: CDR1 LGHDT, CDR2 YNNKEL (reference sequence). V shed 4 bases and J 6 bases; nucleotides not matched to a gene: 1.

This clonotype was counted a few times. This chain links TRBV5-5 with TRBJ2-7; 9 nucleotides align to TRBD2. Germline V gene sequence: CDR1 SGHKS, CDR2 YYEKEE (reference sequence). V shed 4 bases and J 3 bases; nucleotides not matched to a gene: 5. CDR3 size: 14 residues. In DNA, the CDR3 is TGTGCCAGCAGCGAGGGGACTAGCAGCTACGAGCAGTACTTC. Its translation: CASSEGTSSYEQYF. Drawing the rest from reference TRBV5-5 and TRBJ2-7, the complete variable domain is DAGVTQSPTHLIKTRGQQVTLRCSPISGHKSVSWYQQVLGQGPQFIFQYYEKEERGRGNFPDRFSARQFPNYSSELNVNALLLGDSALYLCASSEGTSSYEQYFGPGTRLTVT.

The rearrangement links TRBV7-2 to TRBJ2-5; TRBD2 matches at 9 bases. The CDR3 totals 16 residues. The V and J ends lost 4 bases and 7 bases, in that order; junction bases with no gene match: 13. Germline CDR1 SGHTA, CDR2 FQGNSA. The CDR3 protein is CASSSLPLAGSGTQYF. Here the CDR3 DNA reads TGTGCCAGCAGCTCCCTCCCGCTAGCGGGGTCGGGGACCCAGTACTTC.

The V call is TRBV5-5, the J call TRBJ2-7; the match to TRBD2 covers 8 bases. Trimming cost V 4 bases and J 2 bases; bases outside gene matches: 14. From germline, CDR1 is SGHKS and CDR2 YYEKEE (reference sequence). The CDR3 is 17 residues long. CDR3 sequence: CASSRDRGGSPTYEQYV. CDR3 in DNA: TGTGCCAGCAGCCGCGACCGGGGGGGATCTCCCACCTACGAGCAGTACGTC.

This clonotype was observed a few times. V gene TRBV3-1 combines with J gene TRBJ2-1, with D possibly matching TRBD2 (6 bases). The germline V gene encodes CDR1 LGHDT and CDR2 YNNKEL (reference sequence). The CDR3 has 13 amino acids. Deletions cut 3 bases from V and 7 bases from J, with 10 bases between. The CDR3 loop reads CASSQVGGNEQFF. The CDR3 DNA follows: TGTGCCAGCAGCCAGGTCGGGGGAAATGAGCAGTTCTTC.

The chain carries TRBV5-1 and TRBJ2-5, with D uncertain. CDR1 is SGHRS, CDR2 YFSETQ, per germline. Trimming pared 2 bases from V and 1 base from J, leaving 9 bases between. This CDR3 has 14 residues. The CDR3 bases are TGCGCCAGCAGCTTTAACGGGTTCCAAGAGACCCAGTACTTC. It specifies CASSFNGFQETQYF.

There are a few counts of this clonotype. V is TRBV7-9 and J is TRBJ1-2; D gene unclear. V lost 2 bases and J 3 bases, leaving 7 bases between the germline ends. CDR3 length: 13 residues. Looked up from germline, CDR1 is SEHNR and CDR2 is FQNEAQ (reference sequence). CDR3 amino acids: CASSLLGDYGYTF. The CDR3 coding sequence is TGTGCCAGCAGCTTATTGGGAGACTATGGCTACACCTTC.

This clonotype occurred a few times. The CDR3 coding sequence is TGTGCCATCAGCCTACAGGGGACAGAGACCCAGTACTTC. It yields the protein CAISLQGTETQYF. The chain carries TRBV10-3 and TRBJ2-5; 7 bases line up with TRBD1. This CDR3 is built from 13 residues. The trim removed 6 bases at V and 4 bases at J, leaving 5 bases unmatched. Germline V gives CDR1 ENHRY, CDR2 SYGVKD.

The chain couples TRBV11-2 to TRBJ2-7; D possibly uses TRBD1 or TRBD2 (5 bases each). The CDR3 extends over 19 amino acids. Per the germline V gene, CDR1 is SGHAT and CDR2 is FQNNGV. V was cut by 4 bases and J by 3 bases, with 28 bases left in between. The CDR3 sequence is CASSSRSERPGTMSYEQYF. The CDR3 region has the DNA TGTGCCAGCAGCTCACGGTCGGAGCGTCCCGGGACGATGAGCTACGAGCAGTACTTC.

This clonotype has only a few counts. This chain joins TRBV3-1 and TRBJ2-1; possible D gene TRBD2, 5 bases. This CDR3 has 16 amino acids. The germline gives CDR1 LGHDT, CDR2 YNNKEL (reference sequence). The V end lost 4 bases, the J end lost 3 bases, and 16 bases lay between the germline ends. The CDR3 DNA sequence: TGTGCCAGCAGCCTTAGGGCGACGGGGTACTACAATGAGCAGTTCTTC. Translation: CASSLRATGYYNEQFF.

The CDR3 nucleotides read TGTGCCAGCAGGGCAGGGGGCGGCAATCAGCCCCAGCATTTT. Its protein product is CASRAGGGNQPQHF. The rearrangement joins TRBV7-2 to TRBJ1-5, with TRBD1 identical over 8 bases. Germline assignment: CDR1 SGHTA and CDR2 FQGNSA. This CDR3 has 14 residues. V was pared by 6 bases and J by 2 bases, with 3 bases of the junction left unmatched.

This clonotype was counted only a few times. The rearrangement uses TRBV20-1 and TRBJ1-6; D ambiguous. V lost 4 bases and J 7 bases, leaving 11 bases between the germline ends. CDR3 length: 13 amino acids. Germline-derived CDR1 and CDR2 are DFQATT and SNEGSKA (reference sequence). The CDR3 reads CSANTGLNSPLHF. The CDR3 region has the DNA TGCAGTGCTAATACCGGATTAAATTCACCCCTCCACTTT.